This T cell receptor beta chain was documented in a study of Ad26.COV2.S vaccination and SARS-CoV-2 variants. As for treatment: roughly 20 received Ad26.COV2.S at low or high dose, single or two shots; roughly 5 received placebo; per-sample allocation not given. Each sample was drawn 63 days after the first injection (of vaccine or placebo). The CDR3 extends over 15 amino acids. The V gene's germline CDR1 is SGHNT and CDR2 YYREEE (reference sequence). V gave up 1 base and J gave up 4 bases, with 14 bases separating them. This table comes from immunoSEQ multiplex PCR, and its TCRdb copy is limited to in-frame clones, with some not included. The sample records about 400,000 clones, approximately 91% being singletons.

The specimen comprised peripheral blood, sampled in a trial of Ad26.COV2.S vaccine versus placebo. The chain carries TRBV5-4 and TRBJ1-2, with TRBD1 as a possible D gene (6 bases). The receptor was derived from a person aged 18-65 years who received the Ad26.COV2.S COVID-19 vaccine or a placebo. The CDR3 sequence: CASSLTAGAGYGYTF. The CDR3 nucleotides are TGTGCCAGCAGCTTGACGGCAGGGGCTGGCTATGGCTACACCTTC. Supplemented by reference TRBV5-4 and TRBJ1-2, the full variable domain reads ETGVTQSPTHLIKTRGQQVTLRCSSQSGHNTVSWYQQALGQGPQFIFQYYREEENGRGNFPPRFSGLQFPNYSSELNVNALELDDSALYLCASSLTAGAGYGYTFGSGTRLTVV.